The clone carrying this TCR beta chain was detected a few times. These data originate in a study of molecular identifiers for immune sequencing clone quantification. Sorting selected naive CD8 T cells with a CD8+CD4-CCR7+CD45RA+ phenotype. Germline loops: CDR1 SEHNR, CDR2 FQNEAQ (reference sequence). CDR3 length equals 15 residues. With V trimmed by 1 base and J by 2 bases, 4 bases remained unmatched. TCRdb processed the PCR reads anew with MiXCR; each CDR3 protein has one entry. The repertoire holds under 650,000 distinct CDR3 sequences, with just under 20% as singletons. The chain links TRBV7-9 to TRBJ2-7; 8 nucleotides align to TRBD1. This TCR derives from a human donor in good health. Some libraries in this study had Jurkat cell RNA spiked in. The specimen sequenced was naive CD8+ T cells from blood, with Jurkat cell RNA spiked in. Documented subset: FACS-sorted CD8+CD4-CCR7+CD45RA+ naive T cells. CDR3 residues: CASSLDVRGPYEQYF. The CDR3 DNA sequence: TGTGCCAGCAGCTTAGACGTCAGGGGGCCCTACGAGCAGTACTTC.